A selection of T cell receptor beta chains follows, all from one sample in a study of graft-versus-host responses after intestinal transplantation. Clones were read by immunoSEQ multiplex PCR, and TCRdb kept only the in-frame ones, dropping some. The sample yields around 12,000 clones, about 88% seen once. The sample in question was PBMCs, obtained roughly 310 days after intestinal transplant. These receptor sequences come from a human patient who received an intestinal transplant, so some T cells may come from the graft donor. Both conserved end residues are part of each CDR3. Each record gives: J gene, V gene, clone size, D gene, CDR3 protein, CDR3 DNA. The D gene is left open where the match is weak. Clone size is given for some rows only: seen once, a few or many times, or a class if the clone is expanded.

>TRBJ2-4|TRBV5-1|-|-
CASSLSSGLAKNIQYF
TGCGCCAGCAGCTTGAGTAGCGGACTAGCCAAAAACATTCAGTACTTC
>TRBJ2-7|TRBV29-1|-|TRBD1
CSAGWETGSYEQYF
TGCAGCGCTGGGTGGGAGACAGGGTCATACGAGCAGTACTTC
>TRBJ2-4|TRBV18|-|TRBD1
CASSPQGTGENIQYF
TGTGCCAGCTCACCACAAGGGACAGGGGAAAACATTCAGTACTTC
>TRBJ1-4|TRBV7-2|-|-
CASSLGAGTNEKLFF
TGTGCCAGCAGCTTAGGCGCAGGGACTAATGAAAAACTGTTTTTT
>TRBJ1-1|TRBV29-1|few|TRBD1
CSSMDRPTEAFF
TGCAGCTCCATGGACAGGCCCACTGAAGCTTTCTTT
>TRBJ1-5|TRBV4-1|-|-
CASSQEQGLNPQHF
TGCGCCAGCAGCCAAGAACAGGGCCTTAATCCCCAGCATTTT
>TRBJ2-3|TRBV30|-|TRBD2
CAWSVGLAGGWDTQYF
TGTGCCTGGAGTGTCGGGCTAGCGGGAGGATGGGATACGCAGTATTTT
>TRBJ2-2|TRBV6-4|-|TRBD1
CASSDGTGNTGELFF
TGTGCCAGCAGTGACGGGACAGGGAACACCGGGGAGCTGTTTTTT
>TRBJ2-1|TRBV5-6|-|-
CASSRTRFTRNEQFF
TGTGCCAGCAGCAGGACTCGATTTACTAGGAATGAGCAGTTCTTC
>TRBJ1-1|TRBV6-4|-|-
CASSAGRGTEAFF
TGTGCCAGCAGTGCGGGAAGGGGCACTGAAGCTTTCTTT
>TRBJ1-3|TRBV27|once|-
CASSRTGPLGNTIYF
TGTGCCAGCAGTCGAACAGGCCCTCTGGGAAACACCATATATTTT
>TRBJ1-1|TRBV7-9|-|-
CASSSTGRNTEAFF
TGTGCCAGCAGCTCAACAGGGAGAAACACTGAAGCTTTCTTT
>TRBJ1-3|TRBV9|once|-
CASSVWDSSGNTIYF
TGTGCCAGCAGCGTATGGGATTCCTCTGGAAACACCATATATTTT
>TRBJ2-1|TRBV28|-|TRBD2
CASSLGGTNNEQFF
TGTGCCAGCAGTTTAGGTGGGACTAACAATGAGCAGTTCTTC
>TRBJ1-2|TRBV27|once|-
CASSLKPGRFYGYTF
TGTGCCAGCAGTTTAAAGCCAGGGAGGTTCTATGGCTACACCTTC
>TRBJ2-3|TRBV19|-|TRBD2
CASSMLTSGRTDTQYF
TGTGCCAGTAGTATGCTGACTAGCGGGAGGACAGATACGCAGTATTTT
>TRBJ2-5|TRBV5-6|-|TRBD1
CASSPRQGSETQYF
TGTGCCAGCAGCCCCCGACAGGGGTCGGAGACCCAGTACTTC
>TRBJ2-3|TRBV7-3|-|TRBD1
CASSPNGSGGHTDTQYF
TGTGCCAGCAGCCCTAATGGATCAGGGGGTCACACAGATACGCAGTATTTT
>TRBJ2-1|TRBV2|once|TRBD2
CASRRAGGAEQFF
TGTGCCAGCAGGCGAGCGGGAGGGGCTGAGCAGTTCTTC
>TRBJ1-2|TRBV5-1|-|-
CASSLSINYGYTF
TGCGCCAGCAGCTTGAGTATAAACTATGGCTACACCTTC
>TRBJ1-2|TRBV28|few|-
CASSSWGYGYTF
TGTGCCAGCAGTTCGTGGGGTTATGGCTACACCTTC
>TRBJ2-1|TRBV6-5|-|-
CASSTNIVSYNEQFF
TGTGCCAGCAGTACAAACATAGTATCCTACAATGAGCAGTTCTTC